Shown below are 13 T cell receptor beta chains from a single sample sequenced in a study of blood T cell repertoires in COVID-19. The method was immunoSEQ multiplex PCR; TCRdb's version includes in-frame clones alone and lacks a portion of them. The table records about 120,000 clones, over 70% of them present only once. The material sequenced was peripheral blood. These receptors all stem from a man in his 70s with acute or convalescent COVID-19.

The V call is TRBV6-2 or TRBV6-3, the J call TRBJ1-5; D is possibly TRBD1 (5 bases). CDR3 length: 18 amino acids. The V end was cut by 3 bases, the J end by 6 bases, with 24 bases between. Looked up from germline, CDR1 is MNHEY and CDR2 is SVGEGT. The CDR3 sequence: CASSYYVGEGSQRQPQHF. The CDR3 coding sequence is TGTGCCAGCAGTTATTATGTGGGGGAGGGAAGTCAGCGTCAGCCCCAGCATTTT.

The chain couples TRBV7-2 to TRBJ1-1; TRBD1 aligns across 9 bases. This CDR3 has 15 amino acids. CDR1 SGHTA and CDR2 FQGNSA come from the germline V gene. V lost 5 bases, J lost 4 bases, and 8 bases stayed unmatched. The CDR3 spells CASSPQQGASTEAFF. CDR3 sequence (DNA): TGTGCCAGCAGCCCACAACAGGGGGCGAGCACTGAAGCTTTCTTT.

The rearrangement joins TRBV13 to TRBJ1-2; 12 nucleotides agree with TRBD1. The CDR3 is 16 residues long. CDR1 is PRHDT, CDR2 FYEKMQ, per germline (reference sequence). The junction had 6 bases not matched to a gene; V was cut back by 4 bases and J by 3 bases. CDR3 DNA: TGTGCCAGCAGCTGGGGACAGGGGGCGAATTACTATGGCTACACCTTC. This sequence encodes CASSWGQGANYYGYTF. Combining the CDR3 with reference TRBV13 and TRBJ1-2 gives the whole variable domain AAGVIQSPRHLIKEKRETATLKCYPIPRHDTVYWYQQGPGQDPQFLISFYEKMQSDKGSIPDRFSAQQFSDYHSELNMSSLELGDSALYFCASSWGQGANYYGYTFGSGTRLTVV.

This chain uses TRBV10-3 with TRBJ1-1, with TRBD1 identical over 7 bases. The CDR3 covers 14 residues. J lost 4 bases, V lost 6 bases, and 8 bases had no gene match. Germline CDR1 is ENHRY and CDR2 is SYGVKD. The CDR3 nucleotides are TGTGCCATCAGAAAAGACGCAGGGGGCACTGAAGCTTTCTTT. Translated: CAIRKDAGGTEAFF.

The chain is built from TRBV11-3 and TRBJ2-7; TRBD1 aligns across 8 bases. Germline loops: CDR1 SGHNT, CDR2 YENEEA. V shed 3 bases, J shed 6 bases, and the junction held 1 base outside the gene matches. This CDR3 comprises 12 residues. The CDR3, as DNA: TGTGCCAGCAGCTTGACAGGGGTCGAGCAGTACTTC. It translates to CASSLTGVEQYF.

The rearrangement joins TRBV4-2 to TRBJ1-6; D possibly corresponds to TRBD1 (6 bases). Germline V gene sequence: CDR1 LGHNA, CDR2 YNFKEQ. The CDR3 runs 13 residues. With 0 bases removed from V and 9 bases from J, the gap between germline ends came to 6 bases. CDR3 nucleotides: TGTGCCAGCAGCCAAGAACAGGGTTCACCCCTCCACTTT. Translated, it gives CASSQEQGSPLHF.

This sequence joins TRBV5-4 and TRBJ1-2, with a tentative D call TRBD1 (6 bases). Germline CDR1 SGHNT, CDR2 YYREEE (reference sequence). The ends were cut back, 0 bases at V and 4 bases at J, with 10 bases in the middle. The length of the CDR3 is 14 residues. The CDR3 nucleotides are TGTGCCAGCAGCTTGGGGACAGATGGCTATGGCTACACCTTC. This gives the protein CASSLGTDGYGYTF.

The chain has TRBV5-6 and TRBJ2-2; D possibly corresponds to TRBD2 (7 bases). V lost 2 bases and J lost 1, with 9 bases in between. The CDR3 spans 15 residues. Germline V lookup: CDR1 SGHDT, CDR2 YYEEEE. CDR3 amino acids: CASSFGGRNTGELFF. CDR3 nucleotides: TGTGCCAGCAGCTTCGGGGGGCGGAACACCGGGGAGCTGTTTTTT.

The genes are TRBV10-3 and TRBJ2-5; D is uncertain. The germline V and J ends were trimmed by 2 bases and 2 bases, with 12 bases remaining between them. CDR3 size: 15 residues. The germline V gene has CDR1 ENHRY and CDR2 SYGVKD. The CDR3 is CAISEGSGLQETQYF. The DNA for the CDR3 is TGTGCCATCAGTGAGGGGTCAGGTTTACAAGAGACCCAGTACTTC.

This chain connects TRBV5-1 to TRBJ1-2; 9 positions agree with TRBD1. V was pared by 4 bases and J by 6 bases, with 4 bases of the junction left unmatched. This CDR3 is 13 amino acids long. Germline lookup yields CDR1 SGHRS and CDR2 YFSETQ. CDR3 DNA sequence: TGCGCCAGCAGCAGGGACAGGGTGGATGGCTACACCTTC. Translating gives CASSRDRVDGYTF. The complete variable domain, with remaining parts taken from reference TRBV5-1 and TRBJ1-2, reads KAGVTQTPRYLIKTRGQQVTLSCSPISGHRSVSWYQQTPGQGLQFLFEYFSETQRNKGNFPGRFSGRQFSNSRSEMNVSTLELGDSALYLCASSRDRVDGYTFGSGTRLTVV.

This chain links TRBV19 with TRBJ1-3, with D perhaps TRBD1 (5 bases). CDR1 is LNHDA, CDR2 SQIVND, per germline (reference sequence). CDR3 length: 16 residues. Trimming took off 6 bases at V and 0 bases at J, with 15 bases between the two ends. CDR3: CASSPATGNSGNTIYF. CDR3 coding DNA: TGTGCCAGTAGCCCCGCAACAGGAAACTCTGGAAACACCATATATTTT.

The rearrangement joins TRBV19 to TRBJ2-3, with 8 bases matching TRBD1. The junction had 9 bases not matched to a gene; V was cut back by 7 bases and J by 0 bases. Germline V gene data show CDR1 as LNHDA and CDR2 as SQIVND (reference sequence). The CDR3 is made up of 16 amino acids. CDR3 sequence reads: CASNRQGLSSTDTQYF. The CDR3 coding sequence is TGTGCCAGTAACCGACAGGGGCTGTCGAGCACAGATACGCAGTATTTT.

CDR3 sequence: CASSVGNPLDQETQYF. CDR3 sequence (DNA): TGTGCCAGCAGCGTAGGAAATCCACTCGATCAAGAGACCCAGTACTTC. V gene TRBV9 combines with J gene TRBJ2-5; D uncertain. Germline CDR1 and CDR2: SGDLS and YYNGEE. The CDR3 runs 16 residues. The germline V and J ends were trimmed by 0 bases and 2 bases, with 14 bases remaining between them.